This T cell receptor beta chain was identified during a study of graft-versus-host responses after intestinal transplantation. Deletions cut 5 bases from V and 4 bases from J, with 6 bases between. The CDR3 is 11 amino acids. Germline V gene sequence: CDR1 LNHDA, CDR2 SQIVND (reference sequence). Repertoires were generated with immunoSEQ multiplex PCR, while TCRdb's copy carries only in-frame clones and drops some. The top ten hold over 6.5% of the sample, which has about 15,000 clones, about 87% seen once. Sequences were derived from bone marrow, sampled around 120 days after intestinal transplantation. The J gene is TRBJ2-7, the V gene TRBV19; D is ambiguous. This clonotype originated in a human patient who received an intestinal transplant, so some T cells may come from the graft donor. CDR3 in amino acids: CASSEDYEQYF. CDR3 nucleotide sequence: TGTGCCAGTAGTGAGGATTACGAGCAGTACTTC.